Listed below are T cell receptor beta chains from one sample, sequenced in a study of shared clonotypes between healthy human individuals. The assay was immunoSEQ multiplex PCR, and TCRdb's table has in-frame clones only and misses some. Seen here are some 1,900,000 clones, less than 95% observed once, and the top ten hold more than 0.9%. Sequenced material: naive CD8+ T cells sorted from blood. The receptors here all came from a man aged 18-30 years in good health. Each CDR3 is given with its conserved first and last residue. The D gene is left open where the match is weak. Clone size appears in some rows only: once, few, many, or a class for an expanded clone.

TRBV5-6,TRBJ1-4,TRBD1,-,TGTGCCAGCAGCGCCTGGGACAGGGGTCGGACTAATGAAAAACTGTTTTTT,CASSAWDRGRTNEKLFF
TRBV27,TRBJ1-5,-,once,TGTGCCAGCAGCCACGGGCCAGGGGCGGGGGGCAATCAGCCCCAGCATTTT,CASSHGPGAGGNQPQHF
TRBV4-3,TRBJ1-6,-,-,TGCGCCAGCAGCCAAGATAATTCACAGGGCTCCTATAATTCACCCCTCCACTTT,CASSQDNSQGSYNSPLHF
TRBV7-2,TRBJ2-7,-,-,TGTGCAAGCAGCTTAGCGAGCCAGGGGAGCTCCTACGAGCAGTACTTC,CASSLASQGSSYEQYF
TRBV10-3,TRBJ2-7,-,-,TGTGCCATTAGTGCGGGGTACGAGCAGTACTTC,CAISAGYEQYF
TRBV5-6,TRBJ2-5,-,-,TGTGCCAGCAGCTTTGAGGCAGGGGAGGAGACCCAGTACTTC,CASSFEAGEETQYF
TRBV7-6,TRBJ1-5,TRBD1,-,TGTGCCAGCAGCTTAGAGGCAGGGGGCAAGGAGCCCCAGCATTTT,CASSLEAGGKEPQHF
TRBV9,TRBJ2-2,TRBD1,-,TGTGCCAGCAGCTCTCCCGTGGGGACAGGGGGCGCCGGGGAGCTGTTTTTT,CASSSPVGTGGAGELFF
TRBV7-9,TRBJ1-2,-,-,TGTGCCAGCAGCCCCACAAGGGACCGCGATAAAAACTATGGCTACACCTTC,CASSPTRDRDKNYGYTF
TRBV6-1,TRBJ2-5,-,once,TGTGCCAGCAGTGAATTGACCGGGGGCGAGGAAGAGACCCAGTACTTC,CASSELTGGEEETQYF
TRBV13,TRBJ1-1,-,-,TGTGCCAGCGACGCTTTCACTGAAGCTTTCTTT,CASDAFTEAFF
TRBV5-6,TRBJ2-1,TRBD2,-,TGTGCCAGCAGCTACGGGGGGGCCGATGAGCAGTTCTTC,CASSYGGADEQFF
TRBV9,TRBJ2-1,-,-,TGTGCCAGCAGCCGTGTCGGTTGGAATGAGCAGTTCTTC,CASSRVGWNEQFF
TRBV12-5,TRBJ2-1,-,-,TGTGCTAGTGAATCCCGAACAGGAGGGCAGTTCTTC,CASESRTGGQFF
TRBV7-8,TRBJ2-7,TRBD1,-,TGTGCCAGCAGCGGGGACAGGGGTTACGAGCAGTACTTC,CASSGDRGYEQYF
TRBV5-4,TRBJ2-1,-,-,TGTGCCACCCACTCCGGGCTTACGGGAAATGAGCAGTTCTTC,CATHSGLTGNEQFF
TRBV27,TRBJ1-1,-,-,TGTGCCAGCAGTGTTTACGGGGACACTGAAGCTTTCTTT,CASSVYGDTEAFF
TRBV28,TRBJ2-1,-,-,TGTGCCAGCAGTTTAGACGGTAACAATGAGCAGTTCTTC,CASSLDGNNEQFF
TRBV9,TRBJ1-2,TRBD1,-,TGTGCCAGCAGCGTAGAGGGACAGGTGTATGGCTACACCTTC,CASSVEGQVYGYTF
TRBV29-1,TRBJ2-1,TRBD2,-,TGCAGCGTGACTAGCGGGGTCTACAATGAGCAGTTCTTC,CSVTSGVYNEQFF
TRBV15,TRBJ2-7,TRBD2,-,TGTGCCACCAGCCCGGTGAAGCGGCGGGAGGGCCTTAGTCAGCAGTACTTC,CATSPVKRREGLSQQYF
TRBV11-2,TRBJ2-3,TRBD2,-,TGTGCCAGCAGCTTAGGACTAGCGGGGGAGGGCGATACGCAGTATTTT,CASSLGLAGEGDTQYF
TRBV27,TRBJ2-1,-,-,TGTGCCAGCAGTTGGGGGTCGCGCAATGAGCAGTTCTTC,CASSWGSRNEQFF
TRBV4-1,TRBJ2-7,-,-,TGCGCCAGCAGCCAAGTTCCTCAACTGTACGAGCAGTACTTC,CASSQVPQLYEQYF
TRBV7-9,TRBJ1-1,TRBD1,-,TGTGCCAGCAGCCGGACAGGGAACACTGAAGCTTTCTTT,CASSRTGNTEAFF
TRBV28,TRBJ2-5,TRBD1,-,TGTGCCAGCAGCTACAGGGGTTTGGAGACCCAGTACTTC,CASSYRGLETQYF
TRBV4-1,TRBJ1-2,-,-,TGCGCCAGCAGCCACATAGAACCGTGGCAGGGCTACACCTTC,CASSHIEPWQGYTF
TRBV7-9,TRBJ2-5,-,-,TGTGCCAGCAGCTTAAGGGCTGGGGAGACCCAGTACTTC,CASSLRAGETQYF
TRBV7-2,TRBJ2-7,-,-,TGTGCCAGCAGCTTAAACTGGCAGGGGACCTACGAGCAGTACTTC,CASSLNWQGTYEQYF
TRBV7-6,TRBJ2-7,-,-,TGTGCCAGCAGCTCAAGCCTTTTCGGGACCGCCTACGAGCAGTACTTC,CASSSSLFGTAYEQYF
TRBV5-1,TRBJ1-2,-,-,TGCGCCAGCAGCTTGGACACCTCTAACTATGGCTACACCTTC,CASSLDTSNYGYTF
TRBV29-1,TRBJ1-1,-,-,TGCAGCGTTGAACCGGGTACGGAGAACACTGAAGCTTTCTTT,CSVEPGTENTEAFF
TRBV14,TRBJ1-1,TRBD1,few,TGTGCCAGCAGCCCTTTGACAGGGGCTGCAGCTTTCTTT,CASSPLTGAAAFF
TRBV25-1,TRBJ2-3,-,-,TGTGCCAGCAGTGAATATCCCGGGGCGGGAGATACGCAGTATTTT,CASSEYPGAGDTQYF
TRBV10-3,TRBJ1-2,-,-,TGTGCCATCAGTGAGTCCGGGGGAGCTGCTAACTATGGCTACACCTTC,CAISESGGAANYGYTF
TRBV18,TRBJ1-3,TRBD1,-,TGTGCCAGCTCCTCGGGGGGGAAAGACAGGGGAAGAAACACCATATATTTT,CASSSGGKDRGRNTIYF
TRBV19,TRBJ2-7,TRBD1,-,TGTGCCAGTAGTATCGGAGACAGGGATGTTACCTACGAGCAGTACTTC,CASSIGDRDVTYEQYF
TRBV7-9,TRBJ1-3,-,-,TGTGCCAGCAGCCTCATAGGACAGAGCTCTGGAAACACCATATATTTT,CASSLIGQSSGNTIYF
TRBV30,TRBJ2-7,-,-,TGTGCCTGGAGTGTACTCCGACGCTCCTACGAGCAGTACTTC,CAWSVLRRSYEQYF
TRBV6-5,TRBJ2-7,TRBD1,-,TGTGCCAGCAGGCCGGGACAGGGGGATCCCTACGAGCAGTACTTC,CASRPGQGDPYEQYF
TRBV7-9,TRBJ2-7,TRBD1,-,TGTGCCAGCAGCTCCAAGACAGGGAGCTCCTACGAGCAGTACTTC,CASSSKTGSSYEQYF
TRBV4-3,TRBJ2-7,-,-,TGCGCCAGCAGCCAAGGGGCGAGGGGGGCATGGGAGCAGTACTTC,CASSQGARGAWEQYF
TRBV5-6,TRBJ2-2,-,-,TGTGCCAGCAGCTGGGAGAACCCCGGGGAGCTGTTTTTT,CASSWENPGELFF
TRBV4-1,TRBJ1-6,-,-,TGCGCCAGCAGCCAAGACCAGGGATTTTCGCCCCTCCACTTT,CASSQDQGFSPLHF
TRBV5-1,TRBJ2-7,-,-,TGCGCCAGCAGCTTGACTGAGGTGTCCACAACGGGGTACGAGCAGTACTTC,CASSLTEVSTTGYEQYF
TRBV6-6,TRBJ2-3,-,-,TGTGCCAGCAGCATCGGGCCTAGCACAGATACGCAGTATTTT,CASSIGPSTDTQYF
TRBV19,TRBJ1-2,TRBD1,-,TGTGCCAGTAGTAATGCAGGGGGCAGCTATGGCTACACCTTC,CASSNAGGSYGYTF
TRBV14,TRBJ2-5,TRBD2,once,TGTGCCAGCAGCAGGGTAGCGGGAGTTCGAGAGACCCAGTACTTC,CASSRVAGVRETQYF
TRBV19,TRBJ1-5,TRBD1,-,TGTGCCAGTAGTATTGGGCAGGGGGTGCCGAGCAATCAGCCCCAGCATTTT,CASSIGQGVPSNQPQHF
TRBV6-5,TRBJ1-4,-,-,TGTGCCAGCAGTTACTCCGCGGGAGAGTTTAATGAAAAACTGTTTTTT,CASSYSAGEFNEKLFF
TRBV6-5,TRBJ2-5,TRBD1,-,TGTGCCAGCGAGGGGACAGAAGAGACCCAGTACTTC,CASEGTEETQYF
TRBV29-1,TRBJ2-7,-,-,TGCAGCGTTGAAGGGGGGGCCAACTACGAGCAGTACTTC,CSVEGGANYEQYF
TRBV5-6,TRBJ1-2,TRBD1,-,TGTGCCAGCAACATGTTGGGACAGGGAAACTATGGCTACACCTTC,CASNMLGQGNYGYTF
TRBV6-6,TRBJ1-4,TRBD1,-,TGTGCCAGCAGTCACGACAGGGTTGAGACTAATGAAAAACTGTTTTTT,CASSHDRVETNEKLFF
TRBV7-2,TRBJ2-5,TRBD1,-,TGTGCCAGCAGCATAGGGACAGGTGGGTCCCAAGAGACCCAGTACTTC,CASSIGTGGSQETQYF
TRBV4-3,TRBJ1-4,TRBD1,-,TGCGCCAGCAGCCGGATCCGGGACAGGGGAGAAAAACTGTTTTTT,CASSRIRDRGEKLFF